Each of the 23 T cell receptor beta chains below was sequenced from the same sample in a study of cytomegalovirus exposure and HLA in healthy donors. PCR used 60 Vbeta primers and 13 Jbeta primers. Here immunoSEQ multiplex PCR was the method, and the copy in TCRdb shows in-frame clones only, minus some. There are under 200,000 clones in the sample; roughly 84% occur only once, and approximately 0.26% lies in the top ten. What was sequenced was PBMCs. All receptors come from a boy aged 10-17 years in good health and CMV-seronegative.

This clone was recorded a few times. The chain employs TRBV10-1 and TRBJ1-1; D gene unclear. The CDR3 extends over 15 amino acids. V gave up 6 bases and J gave up 0 bases, with 14 bases separating them. Germline V lookup: CDR1 WNHNN, CDR2 SYGVQD (reference sequence). The CDR3 DNA follows: TGCGCCAGCAGCGCAAGTGGCCTCATGAACACTGAAGCTTTCTTT. It specifies CASSASGLMNTEAFF.

V is TRBV30 and J is TRBJ2-7; 7 bases line up with TRBD1. V was pared by 2 bases and J by 2 bases, with 12 bases of the junction left unmatched. The CDR3 covers 16 residues. Germline CDR1 reads GTSNPN; CDR2 reads SVGIG (reference sequence). The CDR3: CAWSFSGPGGPYEQYF. DNA for the CDR3: TGTGCCTGGAGTTTTTCGGGGCCAGGGGGACCCTACGAGCAGTACTTC.

The chain couples TRBV4-2 to TRBJ2-1; TRBD2 agrees at 10 bases. Germline V lookup: CDR1 LGHNA, CDR2 YNFKEQ. V was clipped by 4 bases and J by 3 bases; unmatched bases: 3. The CDR3 sequence is 15 residues long. The CDR3 region is CASSPTSGDYNEQFF. As DNA, the CDR3 is TGTGCCAGCAGCCCAACTAGCGGGGACTACAATGAGCAGTTCTTC.

The chain carries TRBV7-6 and TRBJ2-1, with D tentatively TRBD2 (6 bases). V lost 0 bases to trimming and J lost 9 bases, with 18 bases between them. Germline loops: CDR1 SGHVS, CDR2 FNYEAQ. The CDR3 consists of 16 residues. The CDR3 region has the DNA TGTGCCAGCAGCTTAGCGTGGGGGGACGTCTATAGTGAGCAGTTCTTC. Protein sequence: CASSLAWGDVYSEQFF.

The chain links TRBV28 to TRBJ1-2, with TRBD1 matching over 8 bases. The V gene's germline CDR1 is MDHEN and CDR2 SYDVKM. Trimming removed 7 bases from V and 1 base from J; junction bases left unmatched: 8. The CDR3 contains 15 residues. CDR3 protein: CASTHRGEVNYGYTF. As DNA, the CDR3 is TGTGCCAGCACTCACAGGGGGGAAGTTAACTATGGCTACACCTTC.

The chain carries TRBV5-4 and TRBJ2-7; a possible D gene is TRBD2 (6 bases). This CDR3 has 15 amino acids. The V and J ends lost 3 bases and 2 bases respectively, with 15 bases between them. Per the germline V gene, CDR1 is SGHNT and CDR2 is YYREEE (reference sequence). The CDR3 sequence: CASSYVGTGTYEQYF. In DNA form, the CDR3 reads TGTGCCAGCAGCTATGTAGGGACTGGGACCTACGAGCAGTACTTC.

This clone is a singleton in its sample. This chain links TRBV30 with TRBJ2-3; TRBD2 might be the D (6 bases). This CDR3 region has 15 residues. Germline CDR1 is GTSNPN and CDR2 is SVGIG (reference sequence). V shed 0 bases and J shed 5 bases, with 15 bases lying between them. CDR3 coding DNA: TGTGCCTGGAGTGTACAGTCGGGAGTGGGAGATACGCAGTATTTT. Encoded protein: CAWSVQSGVGDTQYF.

The chain joins TRBV7-8 to TRBJ1-1; 11 bases align to TRBD1. Germline-derived CDR1 and CDR2 are SGHVS and FQNEAQ. Trimming removed 1 base from V and 3 bases from J; junction bases left unmatched: 10. The CDR3 covers 18 residues. The CDR3: CASSLVRTGGAFDTEAFF. DNA of the CDR3: TGTGCCAGCAGCTTAGTAAGGACAGGGGGCGCTTTTGACACTGAAGCTTTCTTT.

This chain links TRBV19 with TRBJ2-1, with D possibly TRBD2 on 6 matching bases. From germline, CDR1 is LNHDA and CDR2 SQIVND (reference sequence). The CDR3 is 11 residues long. The CDR3 bases are TGTGCGGCGGGGTCTTTATATGAGCAGTTCTTC. Its protein product is CAAGSLYEQFF.

The CDR3 DNA reads TGCGCCAGCAGCTTGGCCAGCGGGGTCACCGGGGAGCTGTTTTTT. Translating gives CASSLASGVTGELFF. V usage is TRBV5-1 and J usage is TRBJ2-2; TRBD2 aligns across 7 bases. The CDR3 covers 15 residues. Looked up from germline, CDR1 is SGHRS and CDR2 is YFSETQ. V dropped 0 bases and J dropped 4; count of bases not matched to a gene: 3.

The chain is built from TRBV30 and TRBJ2-5; tentatively, D is TRBD2 (5 bases). The V gene lost 4 bases and the J gene lost 4 bases, with 16 bases spanning the gap. CDR1 and CDR2 (germline): GTSNPN, SVGIG (reference sequence). CDR3 length: 14 residues. CDR3 sequence: CAWNSELAVETQYF. CDR3 DNA: TGTGCCTGGAATTCTGAGCTAGCCGTAGAGACCCAGTACTTC.

The chain links TRBV7-2 to TRBJ1-1; D gene unclear. The CDR3 consists of 14 residues. V was clipped by 4 bases and J by 0 bases, with 9 bases between them. The V gene's germline CDR1 is SGHTA and CDR2 FQGNSA. CDR3 loop: CASSWQAMNTEAFF. The CDR3 nucleotides are TGTGCCAGCAGCTGGCAGGCAATGAACACTGAAGCTTTCTTT.

This clone was counted a few times. J is TRBJ2-5 and V is TRBV11-1, with 8 positions matching TRBD2. This CDR3 has 12 amino acids. With V trimmed by 4 bases and J by 5 bases, 0 bases remained unmatched. Germline V gene data show CDR1 as SGHAT and CDR2 as FQDESV (reference sequence). The CDR3 loop is CASSSGGETQYF. The DNA of the CDR3 is TGTGCCAGCAGCTCGGGGGGGGAGACCCAGTACTTC. The entire variable domain, with the rest obtained from reference TRBV11-1 and TRBJ2-5, is as follows: EAEVAQSPRYKITEKSQAVAFWCDPISGHATLYWYRQILGQGPELLVQFQDESVVDDSQLPKDRFSAERLKGVDSTLKIQPAELGDSAMYLCASSSGGETQYFGPGTRLLVL.

The chain combines TRBV7-2 with TRBJ1-6; maybe TRBD1 (5 bases). The V gene's germline CDR1 is SGHTA and CDR2 FQGNSA. This CDR3 has 14 amino acids. V was shortened by 3 bases and J by 7 bases, with 10 bases between the two germline ends. The CDR3 nucleotides read TGTGCCAGCAGCTTCGGGGGTCGGAATTCACCCCTCCACTTT. Protein sequence: CASSFGGRNSPLHF.

This clone has just one count. The V and J genes are TRBV9 and TRBJ2-1; D unresolved. The CDR3 runs 15 residues. V lost 0 bases to trimming and J lost 7 bases, with 14 bases between them. The germline V gene encodes CDR1 SGDLS and CDR2 YYNGEE. CDR3 in amino acids: CASSVVSRSTNEQFF. CDR3 in DNA: TGTGCCAGCAGCGTAGTATCTCGCTCGACTAATGAGCAGTTCTTC.

The chain combines TRBV6-7 with TRBJ2-1; the D gene is possibly TRBD2 (5 bases). TRBV6-7 is identified as an open reading frame with a role that is uncertain. The CDR3 contains 19 residues. The ends were cut back, 3 bases at V and 0 bases at J, with 21 bases in the middle. The CDR3 region has the DNA TGTGCCAGCAGTTATCCGGACTTGAAGTCCCCGAGCTCCTACAATGAGCAGTTCTTC. This gives the protein CASSYPDLKSPSSYNEQFF.

J is TRBJ1-5 and V is TRBV19, with 7 bases matching TRBD1. V gave up 2 bases and J gave up 5 bases; unmatched junction bases: 12. This CDR3 has 17 amino acids. In germline, CDR1 is LNHDA, CDR2 SQIVND (reference sequence). The CDR3 here is CASSISRTTGWHQPQHF. The DNA of the CDR3 is TGTGCCAGTAGTATAAGCAGAACGACAGGGTGGCATCAGCCCCAGCATTTT.

The V gene is TRBV7-2, the J gene TRBJ2-1; possibly TRBD1 for D (5 bases). Germline V gene data show CDR1 as SGHTA and CDR2 as FQGNSA. The CDR3 length is 14 residues. Trimming took off 7 bases at V and 3 bases at J, with 13 bases between the two ends. The CDR3 loop reads CASTPVQGYNEQFF. Written as DNA, the CDR3 is TGTGCCAGCACCCCGGTTCAGGGCTACAATGAGCAGTTCTTC. The entire variable domain, with the rest obtained from reference TRBV7-2 and TRBJ2-1, is as follows: GAGVSQSPSNKVTEKGKDVELRCDPISGHTALYWYRQSLGQGLEFLIYFQGNSAPDKSGLPSDRFSAERTGGSVSTLTIQRTQQEDSAVYLCASTPVQGYNEQFFGPGTRLTVL.

This clone appeared a single time. This chain joins TRBV9 and TRBJ1-2; 9 bases are shared with TRBD1. Per germline, CDR1 SGDLS and CDR2 YYNGEE. The CDR3 length is 16 residues. The junction had 8 bases not matched to a gene; V was cut back by 2 bases and J by 3 bases. The DNA of the CDR3 is TGTGCCAGCAGCGTCGGACAGGGGAACGTCGACTATGGCTACACCTTC. This gives the protein CASSVGQGNVDYGYTF.

V gene TRBV5-4 combines with J gene TRBJ2-3, with a weak D call TRBD1 (6 bases). Germline V lookup: CDR1 SGHNT, CDR2 YYREEE (reference sequence). The V gene lost 5 bases and the J gene lost 0 bases, with 10 bases spanning the gap. This CDR3 spans 14 amino acids. Here the CDR3 DNA reads TGTGCCAGCAGTTGGACAGCTAGCACAGATACGCAGTATTTT. It codes for CASSWTASTDTQYF.

The J gene is TRBJ2-3, the V gene TRBV4-1; weak D call: TRBD2 (6 bases). Germline V lookup: CDR1 MGHRA, CDR2 YSYEKL. V lost 3 bases and J lost 4, with 11 bases in between. The CDR3 has 14 amino acids. The CDR3 here is CASSHREVADTQYF. CDR3 coding DNA: TGCGCCAGCAGCCACAGGGAGGTAGCAGATACGCAGTATTTT.

This chain connects TRBV19 to TRBJ1-2; TRBD1 aligns across 7 bases. The CDR3 is 13 amino acids. CDR1 and CDR2 from the germline V gene are LNHDA and SQIVND (reference sequence). The junction had 8 bases not matched to a gene; V was cut back by 6 bases and J by 7 bases. The CDR3 DNA reads TGTGCCAGTAGACCCGGACAGGCGGCTGGCTACACCTTC. This encodes CASRPGQAAGYTF.

The chain employs TRBV2 and TRBJ1-2, with D tentatively TRBD1 (5 bases). The CDR3 is made up of 13 amino acids. V was clipped by 4 bases and J by 2 bases, with 8 bases between them. CDR1 is SNHLY and CDR2 is FYNNEI in the germline V gene. The CDR3 DNA sequence: TGTGCCAGCAGTGGACAGCAAAACTATGGCTACACCTTC. It is translated as CASSGQQNYGYTF.